This TCR beta chain is drawn from a study of naive and memory T cell subsets. Sequential positive selection took CD4 T cells first, then CD8 T cells. The beta constant-region primer was an equimolar mix of two oligonucleotides covering TRBC1 and TRBC2. A 12-nucleotide UMI and the SP2 primer were added to the cDNA 3' end by oligonucleotide ligation. Four rounds of PCR amplified the ligated cDNA using nested alpha and beta constant-region primers plus SP2. A single record per CDR3 protein comes from TCRdb applying MiXCR to the UMI-ligation and nested PCR reads. The sample consists of 75,000 to 85,000 distinct CDR3 sequences, over 10% of them appearing once. The sample holds a few counts of this clonotype. Its antigen is as yet unknown. J gave up 0 bases and V 10 bases, and 4 bases lay outside the gene matches. The CDR3 sequence is 13 residues long. Germline CDR1 and CDR2: MDHEN and SYDVKM. Study conclusions and caveats: There was no ground truth to check naive and memory subset results.

The sequence was obtained from a human donor in good health. J is TRBJ2-7 and V is TRBV28; 9 bases match TRBD2. Sequencing input: central memory CD4+ T cells from blood. The CDR3 here is CAIERGDSYEQYF. For the CDR3, the DNA is TGTGCCATCGAGCGGGGGGACTCCTACGAGCAGTACTTC.